The 9 T cell receptor beta chains below were found in one sample sequenced in a study of technical replicates of blood from several donors. Sequencing used immunoSEQ multiplex PCR; TCRdb keeps in-frame clones, though not all of them. Of some 63,000 clones listed, roughly 89% are singletons. Sequencing was performed on PBMCs. These receptors all stem from a human donor in good health. Some clones in this sample may be carry-over from other donors' samples.

The genes are TRBV7-8 and TRBJ2-2; D uncertain. The CDR3 extends over 13 amino acids. Germline loops: CDR1 SGHVS, CDR2 FQNEAQ. V lost 3 bases and J 2 bases, leaving 4 bases between the germline ends. CDR3 nucleotides: TGTGCCAGCAGCTTCCTTAACACCGGGGAGCTGTTTTTT. Amino acid sequence: CASSFLNTGELFF.

The chain combines TRBV7-3 with TRBJ2-3; 14 nucleotides match TRBD2. After removal of 5 bases from V and 6 bases from J, the junction contained 4 bases not matched to a gene. This CDR3 comprises 15 residues. Germline CDR1 and CDR2: SGHTA and FQGTGA. The CDR3 DNA is TGTGCCAGCAGCGGGACTAGCGGGGGTGGGGATACGCAGTATTTT. Translating gives CASSGTSGGGDTQYF.

The chain combines TRBV5-1 with TRBJ2-3; 10 bases line up with TRBD2. Germline V lookup: CDR1 SGHRS, CDR2 YFSETQ. The CDR3 is 14 amino acids. The V gene end was trimmed by 6 bases and the J gene end by 4 bases; junction bases not matched to a gene: 5. The CDR3 is CASMIGLAADTQYF. As DNA, the CDR3 is TGCGCCAGCATGATCGGACTAGCGGCAGATACGCAGTATTTT.

V gene TRBV5-1 combines with J gene TRBJ2-3, with TRBD2 identical over 7 bases. This CDR3 contains 16 residues. The V gene's germline CDR1 is SGHRS and CDR2 YFSETQ. The V segment lost 4 bases and the J segment 7 bases; nucleotides outside the gene matches: 15. The CDR3 nucleotides read TGCGCCAGCAGCCCCGGGGGGACGGACTCTGGAAATACGCAGTATTTT. This encodes CASSPGGTDSGNTQYF. The variable domain in full, with the rest retrieved from reference TRBV5-1 and TRBJ2-3, is KAGVTQTPRYLIKTRGQQVTLSCSPISGHRSVSWYQQTPGQGLQFLFEYFSETQRNKGNFPGRFSGRQFSNSRSEMNVSTLELGDSALYLCASSPGGTDSGNTQYFGPGTRLTVL.

This sequence joins TRBV7-3 and TRBJ2-1; 7 bases line up with TRBD2. The CDR3 contains 16 residues. V was pared by 2 bases and J by 4 bases, with 8 bases of the junction left unmatched. CDR1 SGHTA and CDR2 FQGTGA come from the germline V gene. CDR3 residues: CASSLGLGTTYNEQFF. DNA for the CDR3: TGTGCCAGCAGCTTAGGGCTTGGGACTACATACAATGAGCAGTTCTTC.

This clone occurred a few times. This chain links TRBV4-3 with TRBJ2-7, with D perhaps matching TRBD2 (6 bases). V was clipped by 1 base and J by 0 bases, with 13 bases between them. The CDR3 runs 16 residues. Germline V gene data show CDR1 as LGHNA and CDR2 as YSLEER. The CDR3 sequence: CASSQVFGGSSYEQYF. DNA of the CDR3: TGCGCCAGCAGCCAAGTGTTTGGGGGGAGCTCCTACGAGCAGTACTTC.

DNA for the CDR3: TGTGCCAGCAGCTTAACGGGACAGAACCATCAGCCCCAGCATTTT. Translating gives CASSLTGQNHQPQHF. The chain employs TRBV5-6 and TRBJ1-5; 7 positions agree with TRBD1. V was clipped by 2 bases and J by 5 bases; unmatched bases: 7. Germline V gene sequence: CDR1 SGHDT, CDR2 YYEEEE. CDR3 length equals 15 residues. The complete variable domain, with remaining parts taken from reference TRBV5-6 and TRBJ1-5, reads DAGVTQSPTHLIKTRGQQVTLRCSPKSGHDTVSWYQQALGQGPQFIFQYYEEEERQRGNFPDRFSGHQFPNYSSELNVNALLLGDSALYLCASSLTGQNHQPQHFGDGTRLSIL.

This clone was recorded a few times. The chain combines TRBV5-5 with TRBJ1-2, with a tentative D call TRBD1 (5 bases). The CDR3 sequence is 13 residues long. From germline, CDR1 is SGHKS and CDR2 YYEKEE (reference sequence). Trimming cost V 6 bases and J 3 bases, with 12 bases left between them. CDR3 bases: TGTGCCAGCACCCCCCAGGGCTACTATGGCTACACCTTC. As protein: CASTPQGYYGYTF.

This chain joins TRBV2 and TRBJ2-1, with unresolved D. There are 13 residues in the CDR3. V lost 7 bases, J lost 6 bases, and 13 bases lay in between. The V gene's germline CDR1 is SNHLY and CDR2 FYNNEI. CDR3 residues: CASTIITGNEQFF. DNA for the CDR3: TGTGCCAGCACCATTATTACGGGCAATGAGCAGTTCTTC.